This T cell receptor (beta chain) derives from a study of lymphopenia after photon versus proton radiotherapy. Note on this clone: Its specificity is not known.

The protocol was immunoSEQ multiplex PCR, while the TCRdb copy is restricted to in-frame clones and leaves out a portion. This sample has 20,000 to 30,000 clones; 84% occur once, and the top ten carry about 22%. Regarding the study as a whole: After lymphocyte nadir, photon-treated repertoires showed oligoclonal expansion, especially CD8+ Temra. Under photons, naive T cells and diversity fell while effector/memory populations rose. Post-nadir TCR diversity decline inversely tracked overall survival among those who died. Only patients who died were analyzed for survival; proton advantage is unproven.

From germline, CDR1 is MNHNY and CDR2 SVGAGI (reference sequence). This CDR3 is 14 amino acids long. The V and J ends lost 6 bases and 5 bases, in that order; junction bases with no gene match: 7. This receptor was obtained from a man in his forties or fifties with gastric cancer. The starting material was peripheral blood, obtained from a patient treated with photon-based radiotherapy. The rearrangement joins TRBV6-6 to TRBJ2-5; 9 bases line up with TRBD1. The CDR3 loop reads CASSQGTGRETQYF. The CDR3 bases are TGTGCCAGCAGCCAAGGGACAGGGAGGGAGACCCAGTACTTC.